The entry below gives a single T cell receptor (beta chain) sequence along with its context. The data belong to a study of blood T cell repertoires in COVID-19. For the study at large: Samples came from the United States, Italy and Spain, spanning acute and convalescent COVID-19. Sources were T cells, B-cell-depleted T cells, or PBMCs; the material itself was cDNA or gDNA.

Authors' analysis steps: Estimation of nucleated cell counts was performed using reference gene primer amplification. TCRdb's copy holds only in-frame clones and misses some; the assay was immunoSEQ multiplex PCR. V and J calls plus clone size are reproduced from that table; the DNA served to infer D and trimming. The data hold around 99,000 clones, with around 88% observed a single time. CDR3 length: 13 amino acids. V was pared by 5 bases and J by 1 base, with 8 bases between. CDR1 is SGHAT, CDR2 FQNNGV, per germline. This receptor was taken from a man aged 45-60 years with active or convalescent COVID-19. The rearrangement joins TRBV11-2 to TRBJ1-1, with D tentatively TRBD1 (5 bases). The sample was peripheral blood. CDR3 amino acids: CASSRRENTEAFF. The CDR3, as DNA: TGTGCCAGCAGCCGCAGGGAGAACACTGAAGCTTTCTTT.